These 14 T cell receptor beta chains originate from one sample sequenced in a study of blood T cell repertoires in COVID-19. Generated by immunoSEQ multiplex PCR, the TCRdb table keeps only in-frame clones and is missing some. The profile shows approximately 96,000 clones, around 90% of them singletons. The material sequenced was peripheral blood. These receptor sequences come from a human donor with COVID-19, enrolled during active disease. The donor label of this sample is uncertain.

The chain employs TRBV2 and TRBJ1-3; 8 bases are a match to TRBD1. Trimming removed 7 bases from V and 2 bases from J; junction bases left unmatched: 16. The germline V gene has CDR1 SNHLY and CDR2 FYNNEI. The CDR3 totals 18 residues. The CDR3 DNA reads as TGTGCCAGCAAGAAGACAGGGGCCTCAACTCTCACTGGAAACACCATATATTTT. It codes for CASKKTGASTLTGNTIYF.

The J gene is TRBJ2-1, the V gene TRBV11-2, with TRBD2 matching 8 bases. CDR3 size: 16 residues. Unmatched junction bases numbered 11, after V lost 3 bases and J lost 7 bases. Germline V gene data show CDR1 as SGHAT and CDR2 as FQNNGV. CDR3 nucleotide sequence: TGTGCCAGCAGCTTTGTTTCGGGGGGGCTCTGGAATGAGCAGTTCTTC. This gives the protein CASSFVSGGLWNEQFF.

This clone was seen a single time. The chain couples TRBV6-4 to TRBJ1-2; TRBD1 is a possible D gene (5 bases). Germline V CDR1 and CDR2: MRHNA, SNTAGT. The CDR3 runs 14 residues. V lost 0 bases, J lost 9 bases, and 14 bases lay in between. The chain's CDR3 is CASSDSQGSESYTF. The CDR3 DNA is TGTGCCAGCAGTGACTCGCAGGGTTCCGAGAGCTACACCTTC.

The chain links TRBV11-2 to TRBJ1-2; D is undetermined. From germline, CDR1 is SGHAT and CDR2 FQNNGV. This CDR3 comprises 15 residues. V dropped 5 bases and J dropped 0 bases, with 13 bases sitting between them. CDR3 residues: CASSTEYPSNYGYTF. Here the CDR3 DNA reads TGTGCCAGCAGCACCGAGTACCCATCTAACTATGGCTACACCTTC.

The chain is built from TRBV5-1 and TRBJ1-5, with 7 bases lining up with TRBD1. In germline, CDR1 is SGHRS, CDR2 YFSETQ. Trimming at V came to 4 bases and at J to 3 bases, leaving 4 bases not matched to a gene. The CDR3 covers 14 residues. DNA of the CDR3: TGCGCCAGCAGCACCGGGACAGACAATCAGCCCCAGCATTTT. Protein sequence: CASSTGTDNQPQHF. The whole variable domain, filled in from reference TRBV5-1 and TRBJ1-5, reads KAGVTQTPRYLIKTRGQQVTLSCSPISGHRSVSWYQQTPGQGLQFLFEYFSETQRNKGNFPGRFSGRQFSNSRSEMNVSTLELGDSALYLCASSTGTDNQPQHFGDGTRLSIL.

This clone was detected only once. The gene calls are TRBV7-9 and TRBJ1-4, with TRBD1 matching 7 bases. The length of the CDR3 is 13 residues. Per the germline V gene, CDR1 is SEHNR and CDR2 is FQNEAQ (reference sequence). Germline trimming cut 5 bases from V and 6 bases from J; bases unmatched to any gene: 3. The CDR3 DNA is TGTGCCAGCAGCCTAGGGACAGATGAAAAACTGTTTTTT. This gives the protein CASSLGTDEKLFF.

The J gene is TRBJ2-2, the V gene TRBV2; 9 bases match TRBD2. Germline assignment: CDR1 SNHLY and CDR2 FYNNEI. CDR3 length: 15 amino acids. The junction had 6 bases not matched to a gene; V was cut back by 3 bases and J by 7 bases. The CDR3 here is CASSELAGYIGELFF. The DNA for the CDR3 is TGTGCCAGCAGTGAGCTAGCGGGATACATCGGGGAGCTGTTTTTT.

This chain joins TRBV3-1 (or the pseudogene TRBV3-2) and TRBJ2-7; no firm D call. Per the germline V gene, CDR1 is LGHDT and CDR2 is YNNKEL (reference sequence). The CDR3 extends over 17 amino acids. The V gene lost 3 bases and the J gene lost 4 bases, with 22 bases spanning the gap. The chain's CDR3 is CASSHSNGQVQWYEQYF. CDR3 in DNA: TGTGCCAGCAGCCACTCAAACGGCCAGGTGCAGTGGTACGAGCAGTACTTC.

The chain carries TRBV19 and TRBJ1-1; 7 bases match TRBD1. In germline, CDR1 is LNHDA, CDR2 SQIVND (reference sequence). This CDR3 comprises 16 residues. J was trimmed by 1 base and V by 0 bases; bases with no gene match: 5. CDR3 in DNA: TGTGCCAGTAGTATAGATTTAGGGGGCTCGAACACTGAAGCTTTCTTT. Translated: CASSIDLGGSNTEAFF.

The rearrangement joins TRBV14 to TRBJ1-4; no definite D call. Germline V gene lookup returns CDR1 SGHDN and CDR2 FVKESK. The CDR3 is 17 amino acids. V was cut by 1 base and J by 7 bases, with 19 bases left in between. CDR3: CASSQGVLPRSGEKLFF. The CDR3 nucleotides read TGTGCCAGCAGCCAAGGGGTCCTCCCGAGGTCGGGTGAAAAACTGTTTTTT.

This clone occurred a few times. The chain couples TRBV5-1 to TRBJ1-1, with TRBD1 matching over 7 bases. In germline, CDR1 is SGHRS, CDR2 YFSETQ. The J segment lost 0 bases and the V segment lost 3 bases, leaving 5 bases of the junction unmatched. The CDR3 spans 15 residues. This CDR3 reads CASSWGTALNTEAFF. Written as DNA, the CDR3 is TGCGCCAGCAGCTGGGGGACAGCACTGAACACTGAAGCTTTCTTT.

This clone appeared a few times. The chain recombines TRBV14 with TRBJ1-2, with D uncertain. The CDR3 is 16 residues long. Germline V gene data show CDR1 as SGHDN and CDR2 as FVKESK. The V end lost 0 bases, the J end lost 10 bases, and 21 bases lay between the germline ends. This chain's CDR3 is CASSQDRLARFPSYTF. DNA of the CDR3: TGTGCCAGCAGCCAAGATAGGCTAGCCAGATTTCCATCCTACACCTTC.

V and J are TRBV5-4 and TRBJ2-3; D may be TRBD2 (5 bases). V lost 4 bases and J 0 bases, leaving 12 bases between the germline ends. The CDR3 contains 15 residues. Looked up from germline, CDR1 is SGHNT and CDR2 is YYREEE (reference sequence). The CDR3 DNA follows: TGTGCCAGCAGCCGGCGGGCGGAGAGCACAGATACGCAGTATTTT. Protein product: CASSRRAESTDTQYF. Variable domain in full (rest from reference TRBV5-4 and TRBJ2-3): ETGVTQSPTHLIKTRGQQVTLRCSSQSGHNTVSWYQQALGQGPQFIFQYYREEENGRGNFPPRFSGLQFPNYSSELNVNALELDDSALYLCASSRRAESTDTQYFGPGTRLTVL.

The V gene is TRBV6-5, the J gene TRBJ1-1; 9 bases match TRBD1. With V trimmed by 6 bases and J by 7 bases, 9 bases remained unmatched. This CDR3 is 14 amino acids long. CDR1 is MNHEY and CDR2 is SVGAGI in the germline V gene. The CDR3 loop reads CASRPTGGGNEAFF. The CDR3 region has the DNA TGTGCCAGCAGGCCCACAGGGGGCGGTAATGAAGCTTTCTTT.